The entry below gives a single T cell receptor beta chain sequence along with its context. Its antigen remains unknown. The junction differs from germline at one of its ends, possibly a read error. Both TCR beta VDJ combination and CDR3 sequence profiling were carried out. Genomic DNA was the template for this profiling. TCRdb re-analysed the reads in MiXCR, keeping a single row per CDR3 protein. The top ten hold under 40% of the sample, which has about 160,000 distinct CDR3 sequences, less than 50% seen once. The CDR3 length is 14 residues. Germline loops: CDR1 LNHNV, CDR2 YYDKDF (reference sequence). Sequencing involved patients with CD8+CD57+ cell expansion previously shown by flow cytometry. Blood sampling was performed on the patients, and none of them had received therapy by then. The data derive from a study of CD8+CD57+ T cells in acquired aplastic anemia. Study-wide results and limits: Levels of CD8+ Simpson's diversity were not significantly distinct in patients versus controls.

The J gene is TRBJ1-1, the V gene TRBV15; D call uncertain. Sequenced sample: sorted CD4+, CD8+, or CD8+CD57+ T cells (not recorded which) from PBMCs. The TCR comes from a human donor with aplastic anemia. The CDR3 reads CATSRRTANTEAFF. The CDR3 DNA sequence: TGTGCCACCAGCAGACGGACGGCGAACACCGAAGCTTTCTTT.